This passage covers 30 T cell receptor beta chains from one sample sequenced in a study of T cell responses to AZD1222 COVID-19 vaccine. TCRdb's table, derived via immunoSEQ multiplex PCR, lists solely in-frame clones and lacks some. The top ten hold less than 9.5% of the sample, which has about 150,000 clones, 85% seen once. The specimen was peripheral blood, collected 28 days after the second dose of the MenACWY control vaccine. The receptor source for this set is an adult who received the MenACWY meningococcal vaccine as a control.

J is TRBJ1-2 and V is TRBV18, with 7 bases fitting TRBD1. With V trimmed by 6 bases and J by 2 bases, 6 bases remained unmatched. This CDR3 has 14 amino acids. Germline-derived CDR1 and CDR2 are KGHSH and LQKENI. CDR3 nucleotide sequence: TGTGCCAGCTCCCCTAAGGACAGGAACTATGGCTACACCTTC. Residues: CASSPKDRNYGYTF.

This chain links TRBV4-1 with TRBJ2-7; D perhaps matches TRBD2 (6 bases). V lost 1 base and J 3 bases, leaving 13 bases between the germline ends. There are 15 residues in the CDR3. Germline CDR1 reads MGHRA; CDR2 reads YSYEKL. The DNA for the CDR3 is TGCGCCAGCAGCCAAGCCTTGGTGGGGGGCTACGAGCAGTACGTC. Its translation: CASSQALVGGYEQYV.

As DNA, the CDR3 is TGTGCCAGCAGCCCTCAGGGGGGCCAATACGAGCAGTACTTC. It specifies CASSPQGGQYEQYF. The genes are TRBV9 and TRBJ2-7; TRBD1 might be the D (7 bases). Trimming removed 4 bases from V and 4 bases from J, with 15 bases in between. The germline CDR1 and CDR2 sequences are SGDLS and YYNGEE. This CDR3 contains 14 residues.

This clone was seen a handful of times. The chain has TRBV9 and TRBJ2-1, with 8 bases lining up with TRBD2. Looked up from germline, CDR1 is SGDLS and CDR2 is YYNGEE. The CDR3 contains 16 residues. V was clipped by 0 bases and J by 7 bases; unmatched bases: 9. The CDR3 spells CASSVEAGGAQNEQFF. The CDR3 region has the DNA TGTGCCAGCAGCGTAGAGGCGGGGGGAGCGCAAAATGAGCAGTTCTTC.

The gene calls are TRBV29-1 and TRBJ1-5; D is ambiguous. The germline V gene encodes CDR1 SQVTM and CDR2 ANQGSEA. The CDR3 extends over 13 amino acids. The CDR3 nucleotides are TGCTACCTACCGACACCACACATTCAGCCCCAGCATTTT. As protein: CYLPTPHIQPQHF.

The rearrangement joins TRBV6-6 to TRBJ1-2, with a weak D call TRBD1 (5 bases). V was pared by 7 bases and J by 2 bases, with 14 bases between. CDR1 and CDR2 (germline): MNHNY, SVGAGI (reference sequence). This CDR3 spans 14 amino acids. The CDR3 region has the DNA TGTGCCAGCACCCCAAGGGACGTGAACTATGGCTACACCTTC. This encodes CASTPRDVNYGYTF.

This rearrangement joins TRBV6-2 or TRBV6-3 to TRBJ2-3, with TRBD2 as a possible D gene (5 bases). The germline V gene has CDR1 MNHEY and CDR2 SVGEGT. Trimming stripped 2 bases from V and 6 bases from J, with 18 bases between. CDR3 length: 16 residues. In DNA form, the CDR3 reads TGTGCCAGCAGTTACGGGCCCGGAACTAGAAGGGATACGCAGTATTTT. Its protein is CASSYGPGTRRDTQYF.

The chain couples TRBV25-1 to TRBJ2-1; D remains ambiguous. This CDR3 is built from 11 residues. Germline V lookup: CDR1 MGHDK, CDR2 SYGVNS. Between the trimmed V and J ends, which lost 8 bases and 9 bases, there was a span of 11 bases. CDR3 bases: TGTGCCAGCGCAAGAAGTCTTGAGCAGTTCTTC. Residues: CASARSLEQFF.

The V and J genes are TRBV19 and TRBJ1-5; D is possibly TRBD1 (5 bases). The CDR3 contains 13 residues. Trimming left V 10 bases short and J 5 bases short, with 15 bases between. The V gene's germline CDR1 is LNHDA and CDR2 SQIVND (reference sequence). The CDR3 region is CATRAGFDQPQHF. CDR3 sequence (DNA): TGTGCCACCAGGGCGGGTTTTGATCAGCCCCAGCATTTT.

The genes are TRBV24-1 and TRBJ2-2, with no clear D. The CDR3 totals 13 residues. V was pared by 1 base and J by 6 bases, with 5 bases between. Germline V gene lookup returns CDR1 KGHDR and CDR2 SFDVKD. The CDR3 sequence: CATSDFQAGELFF. CDR3 in DNA: TGTGCCACCAGTGATTTCCAGGCCGGGGAGCTGTTTTTT.

This clone was seen only a few times. This chain links TRBV28 with TRBJ1-2; TRBD1 might be the D (5 bases). CDR3 length: 14 amino acids. From germline, CDR1 is MDHEN and CDR2 SYDVKM. Trimming shortened V by 1 base and J by 3 bases, and 9 bases separated the two germline ends. CDR3 sequence reads: CASSLYGAYYGYTF. CDR3 in DNA: TGTGCCAGCAGTTTATATGGGGCTTACTATGGCTACACCTTC.

The V and J genes are TRBV29-1 and TRBJ1-2; a weak D match, TRBD1 (5 bases). Germline CDR1 reads SQVTM; CDR2 reads ANQGSEA. V gave up 5 bases and J gave up 7 bases, with 17 bases separating them. This CDR3 region has 13 residues. The CDR3 sequence is CSVPRRVRGGYTF. CDR3 coding DNA: TGCAGCGTTCCCCGCAGGGTGAGGGGTGGCTACACCTTC.

The chain combines TRBV18 with TRBJ2-5; TRBD1 aligns across 11 bases. V lost 3 bases to trimming and J lost 2 bases; unmatched junction nucleotides: 5. Germline V gene lookup returns CDR1 KGHSH and CDR2 LQKENI. The CDR3 totals 16 residues. Here the CDR3 reads CASSPRTGGWQETQYF. In DNA form, the CDR3 reads TGTGCCAGCTCACCTCGGACAGGGGGCTGGCAAGAGACCCAGTACTTC. The variable domain in full, completed from reference TRBV18 and TRBJ2-5, reads NAGVMQNPRHLVRRRGQEARLRCSPMKGHSHVYWYRQLPEEGLKFMVYLQKENIIDESGMPKERFSAEFPKEGPSILRIQQVVRGDSAAYFCASSPRTGGWQETQYFGPGTRLLVL.

There are a few counts of this clone. The chain uses TRBV7-2 and TRBJ1-5; no firm D call. This CDR3 has 14 residues. With 4 bases removed from V and 5 bases from J, the gap between germline ends came to 12 bases. Germline-derived CDR1 and CDR2 are SGHTA and FQGNSA. CDR3 bases: TGTGCCAGCAGCTCCTTATTTGGGTATCAGCCCCAGCATTTT. Amino acid sequence: CASSSLFGYQPQHF.

This rearrangement joins TRBV5-4 to TRBJ2-7; the match to TRBD1 covers 9 bases. Looked up from germline, CDR1 is SGHNT and CDR2 is YYREEE (reference sequence). This CDR3 is 13 amino acids long. The CDR3, as DNA: TGTGCCAGCACGCACTCGACAGGGGGAAAGAGAGATGTC. Translating it yields CASTHSTGGKRDV.

The chain couples TRBV5-5 to TRBJ1-2; 7 nucleotides agree with TRBD1. Germline V gene sequence: CDR1 SGHKS, CDR2 YYEKEE (reference sequence). The CDR3 runs to 18 residues. Trimming took 7 bases from V and 2 from J; bases not matched to a gene: 20. CDR3 residues: CASRSLHQGGLINYGYTF. DNA for the CDR3: TGTGCCAGCCGATCCCTTCATCAGGGGGGGCTAATAAACTATGGCTACACCTTC. The full variable domain, its missing parts supplied by reference TRBV5-5 and TRBJ1-2, is DAGVTQSPTHLIKTRGQQVTLRCSPISGHKSVSWYQQVLGQGPQFIFQYYEKEERGRGNFPDRFSARQFPNYSSELNVNALLLGDSALYLCASRSLHQGGLINYGYTFGSGTRLTVV.

The rearrangement joins TRBV5-1 to TRBJ1-5, with no clear D. The CDR3 has 13 amino acids. The V gene's germline CDR1 is SGHRS and CDR2 YFSETQ. Trimming took off 0 bases at V and 7 bases at J, with 8 bases between the two ends. CDR3 residues: CASSLGTGQPQHF. DNA for the CDR3: TGCGCCAGCAGCTTGGGAACGGGCCAGCCCCAGCATTTT.

V usage is TRBV5-1 and J usage is TRBJ2-3; TRBD2 matches at 10 bases. The germline V gene encodes CDR1 SGHRS and CDR2 YFSETQ. J was trimmed by 6 bases and V by 0 bases; bases with no gene match: 7. CDR3 length equals 16 residues. This chain's CDR3 is CASSLGLAGVVDTQYF. The DNA for the CDR3 is TGCGCCAGCAGCTTGGGGCTAGCGGGAGTAGTGGATACGCAGTATTTT.

This chain links TRBV4-1 with TRBJ1-6; D is possibly TRBD1 (6 bases). This CDR3 is built from 17 residues. Germline V CDR1 and CDR2: MGHRA, YSYEKL. Trimming cost V 2 bases and J 0 bases, with 11 bases left between them. The CDR3 DNA reads TGCGCCAGCAGCCAACCCACAGGGAGCTCCTATAATTCACCCCTCCACTTT. Protein product: CASSQPTGSSYNSPLHF.

The gene calls are TRBV18 and TRBJ1-2, with 7 bases lining up with TRBD1. Germline CDR1 and CDR2: KGHSH and LQKENI. With 0 bases clipped from V and 4 bases from J, the junction kept 5 bases outside the gene matches. The CDR3 is 15 amino acids. The CDR3 is CASSPPQGEGYGYTF. In DNA, the CDR3 is TGTGCCAGCTCACCACCCCAGGGGGAAGGCTATGGCTACACCTTC.

This clone was seen only once. V usage is TRBV27 and J usage is TRBJ2-1, with 10 bases identical to TRBD2. The junction had 5 bases not matched to a gene; V was cut back by 0 bases and J by 3 bases. CDR3 length equals 17 residues. CDR1 and CDR2 from the germline V gene are MNHEY and SMNVEV (reference sequence). CDR3 DNA: TGTGCCAGCAGTTTATCGAAGCGGGAGGGCTTCTACAATGAGCAGTTCTTC. Encoded protein: CASSLSKREGFYNEQFF.

This chain uses TRBV20-1 with TRBJ1-4, with 8 positions matching TRBD1. The CDR3 sequence is 13 residues long. Trimming removed 3 bases from V and 8 bases from J; junction bases left unmatched: 5. CDR1 DFQATT and CDR2 SNEGSKA come from the germline V gene (reference sequence). CDR3 residues: CSASYRGKEKLFF. The DNA of the CDR3 is TGCAGTGCTAGTTACAGGGGGAAGGAAAAACTGTTTTTT.

The chain recombines TRBV29-1 with TRBJ2-2; D unresolved. Germline CDR1 SQVTM, CDR2 ANQGSEA. V lost 2 bases and J 0 bases, leaving 10 bases between the germline ends. The CDR3 consists of 15 residues. This chain's CDR3 is CSVELGLTNTGELFF. CDR3 nucleotides: TGCAGCGTTGAATTAGGGTTAACGAACACCGGGGAGCTGTTTTTT.

The chain is built from TRBV6-5 and TRBJ1-3; D gene ambiguous. Trimming took off 6 bases at V and 1 base at J, with 13 bases between the two ends. Germline-derived CDR1 and CDR2 are MNHEY and SVGAGI. This CDR3 contains 15 residues. The CDR3 region has the DNA TGTGCCAGCAGCGACGCAAGGGCATCTGGAAACACCATATATTTT. Its translation is CASSDARASGNTIYF.

The chain couples TRBV30 to TRBJ1-1; D uncertain. The CDR3 runs to 11 residues. Germline V gene sequence: CDR1 GTSNPN, CDR2 SVGIG (reference sequence). V dropped 5 bases and J dropped 2 bases, with 6 bases sitting between them. DNA of the CDR3: TGTGCCTGGTCGGTAAACACTGAAGCTTTCTTT. This codes for CAWSVNTEAFF.

The chain employs TRBV18 and TRBJ2-3; 7 positions agree with TRBD2. The ends lost 2 bases at V and 4 bases at J; junction bases unmatched: 9. This CDR3 comprises 16 residues. CDR1 and CDR2 (germline): KGHSH, LQKENI. The CDR3 protein is CASSPKRTSTADTQYF. The CDR3, as DNA: TGTGCCAGCTCACCAAAAAGGACTAGTACAGCAGATACGCAGTATTTT.

The chain combines TRBV7-3 with TRBJ2-5; D not certain. The germline V and J ends were trimmed by 2 bases and 3 bases, with 7 bases remaining between them. CDR3 size: 13 residues. Germline V CDR1 and CDR2: SGHTA, FQGTGA. CDR3 loop: CASSLGPEETQYF. In DNA, the CDR3 is TGTGCCAGCAGCTTAGGACCCGAAGAGACCCAGTACTTC.

The chain recombines TRBV11-2 with TRBJ1-2; D ambiguous. Germline assignment: CDR1 SGHAT and CDR2 FQNNGV. The ends were cut back, 1 base at V and 3 bases at J, with 9 bases in the middle. The length of the CDR3 is 14 residues. The DNA for the CDR3 is TGTGCCAGCAGCTTAGGAGACACAGACTATGGCTACACCTTC. It encodes CASSLGDTDYGYTF.

The chain uses TRBV2 and TRBJ1-6; possibly TRBD1 for D (5 bases). The CDR3 contains 13 residues. The germline V gene has CDR1 SNHLY and CDR2 FYNNEI. V lost 6 bases to trimming and J lost 3 bases, with 6 bases between them. For the CDR3, the DNA is TGTGCCAGCAGACAGGTCTATAATTCACCCCTCCACTTT. Translated: CASRQVYNSPLHF.

V is TRBV2 and J is TRBJ2-3; D tentatively fits TRBD1 or TRBD2 (5 bases each). This CDR3 is 14 amino acids long. Germline V gene lookup returns CDR1 SNHLY and CDR2 FYNNEI. The V gene lost 3 bases and the J gene lost 6 bases, with 13 bases spanning the gap. The CDR3 region has the DNA TGTGCCAGCAGTGACCGGGACCCAGGGGATACGCAGTATTTT. Translated: CASSDRDPGDTQYF.